Shown below are 5 T cell receptor beta chains from a single sample sequenced in a study of graft-versus-host responses after intestinal transplantation. Profiling relied on immunoSEQ multiplex PCR, and the TCRdb table lists in-frame clones only, not all of them. Seen here are around 50,000 clones, approximately 88% observed once, and the top ten hold over 0.45%. Their antigen targets remain unknown. Specimen: unstimulated CD4+ T cells sorted from spleen or lymph node cells, collected before transplant. The receptors stem from a human donor who was the organ donor for an intestinal transplant.

The chain recombines TRBV5-1 with TRBJ2-1; a weak D match, TRBD1 (7 bases). Trimming took 1 base from V and 7 from J, leaving 15 bases between them. The CDR3 runs to 15 residues. Germline CDR1 and CDR2: SGHRS and YFSETQ. CDR3 sequence: CASSLWQGGVNEQFF. The CDR3 region has the DNA TGCGCCAGCAGCTTGTGGCAGGGGGGAGTAAATGAGCAGTTCTTC.

This rearrangement joins TRBV7-9 to TRBJ1-1; D unclear. Germline CDR1 and CDR2: SEHNR and FQNEAQ (reference sequence). Trimming took 5 bases from V and 1 from J, leaving 11 bases between them. The CDR3 covers 14 residues. CDR3 DNA sequence: TGTGCCAGCAGCGGGGAGGGCGCGAACACTGAAGCTTTCTTT. Amino acids: CASSGEGANTEAFF.

The V and J genes are TRBV6-6 and TRBJ2-2, with TRBD2 matching 12 bases. This CDR3 is built from 16 residues. The trim removed 4 bases at V and 5 bases at J, leaving 5 bases unmatched. Per germline, CDR1 MNHNY and CDR2 SVGAGI (reference sequence). The CDR3 DNA reads as TGTGCCAGCAGTTCGGGACTAGCGGGTTTAACCGGGGAGCTGTTTTTT. Its protein is CASSSGLAGLTGELFF.

The chain carries TRBV7-8 and TRBJ2-1; the match to TRBD2 covers 8 bases. CDR3 length: 10 amino acids. Germline assignment: CDR1 SGHVS and CDR2 FQNEAQ. CDR3 coding DNA: TGTGCTAACGGGGGGGATGAGCAGTTCTTC. This sequence encodes CANGGDEQFF.

This clone was counted between two and nine times. The chain is built from TRBV7-9 and TRBJ2-3; 11 nucleotides match TRBD2. The CDR3 runs to 18 residues. Trimming at V came to 4 bases and at J to 4 bases, leaving 13 bases not matched to a gene. Germline values: CDR1 SEHNR, CDR2 FQNEAQ (reference sequence). The CDR3 nucleotides read TGTGCCAGCAGCTCCCCCAACCCTAGCGGGGGGAGAGCAGATACGCAGTATTTT. Its protein is CASSSPNPSGGRADTQYF.